The T cell receptor beta chain described here comes from a study of blood T cell repertoires in COVID-19. Study-level background: Whether acute or convalescent, the COVID-19 samples came from the United States, Italy and Spain. T cells, B-cell-depleted T cells, or PBMCs supplied cDNA or gDNA.

The germline V gene encodes CDR1 MNHEY and CDR2 SVGAGI. V was clipped by 4 bases and J by 0 bases, with 13 bases between them. CDR3 size: 16 residues. As processed by the authors: Amplified reference gene primers provided the basis for estimating nucleated cell counts. Profiling relied on immunoSEQ multiplex PCR, and the TCRdb table lists in-frame clones only, not all of them. V and J calls and clone size are those listed in that table; D and trimming were worked out from the DNA. The sample lists 85,000 to 120,000 clones, around 90% occurring once. The chain links TRBV6-5 to TRBJ2-1, with D possibly being TRBD2 (6 bases). This receptor was identified in a man aged 45-60 years with active COVID-19. Sequencing used peripheral blood. CDR3 coding DNA: TGTGCCAGCAGTTCGTCGCGGGGCTTCTCCTACAATGAGCAGTTCTTC. As protein: CASSSSRGFSYNEQFF.